A selection of T cell receptor beta chains follows, all from one sample in a study of blood T cell repertoires in COVID-19. The protocol was immunoSEQ multiplex PCR, while the TCRdb copy is restricted to in-frame clones and leaves out a portion. The sample lists 200,000 to 250,000 clones; 75% to 90% were seen once. Material for sequencing was peripheral blood. These receptors all come from a woman older than 75 with COVID-19, enrolled during active disease. Each CDR3 is given with its conserved first and last residue. A D gene is named only where the DNA matches it firmly. Some rows mark clone size as missing; the rest say once, few, many or name a class of expanded clone.

J gene: TRBJ2-5; D gene: TRBD1; V gene: TRBV24-1; clone size: NA; CDR3 protein: CATSDLQDRGQETQYF; CDR3 DNA: TGTGCCACCAGTGATTTGCAAGACAGGGGACAAGAGACCCAGTACTTC
J gene: TRBJ1-3; D gene: TRBD1; V gene: TRBV3-1/TRBV3-2; clone size: few; CDR3 protein: CASSPRTGIRAGNTIYF; CDR3 DNA: TGTGCCAGCAGCCCCCGGACAGGGATAAGGGCTGGAAACACCATATATTTT
J gene: TRBJ1-5; D gene: NA; V gene: TRBV9; clone size: NA; CDR3 protein: CASSVDTGNQPQHF; CDR3 DNA: TGTGCCAGCAGCGTAGACACCGGCAATCAGCCCCAGCATTTT
J gene: TRBJ1-1; D gene: TRBD1; V gene: TRBV11-1; clone size: NA; CDR3 protein: CASSRDRGSSTEAFF; CDR3 DNA: TGTGCCAGCAGCAGAGACAGGGGCTCGAGCACTGAAGCTTTCTTT
J gene: TRBJ1-1; D gene: TRBD1; V gene: TRBV18; clone size: NA; CDR3 protein: CASSPGGQGGYSAFF; CDR3 DNA: TGTGCCAGCTCACCGGGGGGACAGGGAGGTTACTCCGCTTTCTTT
J gene: TRBJ1-5; D gene: NA; V gene: TRBV19; clone size: NA; CDR3 protein: CATQDVTRALHTNQPQHF; CDR3 DNA: TGTGCCACCCAAGACGTTACGAGGGCGCTTCACACCAATCAGCCCCAGCATTTT
J gene: TRBJ2-5; D gene: NA; V gene: TRBV3-1/TRBV3-2; clone size: NA; CDR3 protein: CASSRADDRPVETQYF; CDR3 DNA: TGTGCCAGCAGCCGGGCCGACGACAGGCCGGTGGAGACCCAGTACTTC
J gene: TRBJ2-6; D gene: TRBD1; V gene: TRBV27; clone size: NA; CDR3 protein: CASSDIGTVRSGANVLTF; CDR3 DNA: TGTGCCAGCAGTGACATAGGGACAGTTCGCTCTGGGGCCAACGTCCTGACTTTC
J gene: TRBJ1-5; D gene: NA; V gene: TRBV19; clone size: NA; CDR3 protein: CASSIRDTNQPQHF; CDR3 DNA: TGTGCCAGTAGTATAAGGGACACAAATCAGCCCCAGCATTTT
J gene: TRBJ1-2; D gene: TRBD1; V gene: TRBV18; clone size: once; CDR3 protein: CASSRGLNYGYTF; CDR3 DNA: TGTGCCAGTTCCAGGGGGCTGAACTATGGCTACACCTTC
J gene: TRBJ2-7; D gene: NA; V gene: TRBV7-9; clone size: NA; CDR3 protein: CASTRVGSEQYF; CDR3 DNA: TGTGCCAGCACCCGGGTCGGGTCCGAGCAGTACTTC
J gene: TRBJ1-2; D gene: NA; V gene: TRBV4-1; clone size: NA; CDR3 protein: CASSQDTNGNYGYTF; CDR3 DNA: TGCGCCAGCAGCCAAGATACCAACGGTAACTATGGCTACACCTTC
J gene: TRBJ2-2; D gene: TRBD2; V gene: TRBV7-2; clone size: NA; CDR3 protein: CASSLVGLAGGSTGELFF; CDR3 DNA: TGTGCCAGCAGCTTGGTAGGACTAGCGGGAGGTAGCACCGGGGAGCTGTTTTTT
J gene: TRBJ1-1; D gene: NA; V gene: TRBV3-1/TRBV3-2; clone size: NA; CDR3 protein: CASSLTGLRFF; CDR3 DNA: TGTGCCAGCAGCCTCACTGGGCTCCGCTTCTTT
J gene: TRBJ2-3; D gene: NA; V gene: TRBV10-2; clone size: NA; CDR3 protein: CASSGRDTQYF; CDR3 DNA: TGCGCCAGCAGTGGGAGGGATACGCAGTATTTT
J gene: TRBJ2-2; D gene: NA; V gene: TRBV5-1; clone size: NA; CDR3 protein: CASSSGTHNTGELFF; CDR3 DNA: TGCGCCAGCAGCAGCGGGACACATAACACCGGGGAGCTGTTTTTT
J gene: TRBJ2-5; D gene: NA; V gene: TRBV11-2; clone size: NA; CDR3 protein: CASGVSQKRTQYF; CDR3 DNA: TGTGCCAGCGGAGTTAGCCAGAAGAGGACCCAGTACTTC
J gene: TRBJ1-4; D gene: NA; V gene: TRBV10-2; clone size: NA; CDR3 protein: CASSESGGLGEKLFF; CDR3 DNA: TGCGCCAGCAGTGAGTCGGGAGGGCTCGGTGAAAAACTGTTTTTT